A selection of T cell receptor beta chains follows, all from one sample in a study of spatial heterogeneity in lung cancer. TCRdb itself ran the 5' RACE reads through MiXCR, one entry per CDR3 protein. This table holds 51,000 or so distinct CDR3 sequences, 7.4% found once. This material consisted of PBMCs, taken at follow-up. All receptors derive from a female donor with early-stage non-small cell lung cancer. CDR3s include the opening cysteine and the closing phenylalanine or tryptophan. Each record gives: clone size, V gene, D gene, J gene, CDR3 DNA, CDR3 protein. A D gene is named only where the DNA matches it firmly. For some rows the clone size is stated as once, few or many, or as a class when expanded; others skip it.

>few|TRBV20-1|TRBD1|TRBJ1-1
TGCAGTGCTAGTAAAGCAGGGACAGGTACTGAAGCTTTCTTT
CSASKAGTGTEAFF
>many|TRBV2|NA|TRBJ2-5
TGTGCCAGCACCAGGGGGGGGAACCAAGAGACCCAGTACTTC
CASTRGGNQETQYF
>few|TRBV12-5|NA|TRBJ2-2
TGTGCTAGTGGGTCCCTTCCGAACACCGGGGAGCTGTTTTTT
CASGSLPNTGELFF
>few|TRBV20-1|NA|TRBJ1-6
TGCAGTGCTAGAGCGAGCTCCTATAATTCACCCCTCCACTTT
CSARASSYNSPLHF
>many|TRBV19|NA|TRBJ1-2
TGTGCCAGTAGTATCCTCAAGGAAACTAACTATGGCTACACCTTC
CASSILKETNYGYTF
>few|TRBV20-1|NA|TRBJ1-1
TGCAGTGCTAGAGAACAGGCTGAAGCTTTCTTT
CSAREQAEAFF
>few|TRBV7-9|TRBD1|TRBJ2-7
TGTGCCAGCAGTACCGGGACAGGGGGCCACGAGCAGTACTTC
CASSTGTGGHEQYF
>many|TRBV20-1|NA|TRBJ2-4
TGCAGTGCTATCCCCGAGGGTAGGAGAAACATTCAGTACTTC
CSAIPEGRRNIQYF
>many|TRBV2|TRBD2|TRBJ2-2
TGTGCCAGCATTCATAGCGGGGGAGCAACCGGGGAGCTGTTTTTT
CASIHSGGATGELFF
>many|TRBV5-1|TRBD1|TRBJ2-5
TGCGCCAGCGCCTTCTTACAGGGGGAAGAGACCCAGTACTTC
CASAFLQGEETQYF
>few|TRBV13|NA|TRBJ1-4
TGTGCCAGCAGCTCCCTACAGGGTCAGGGGGAAAAACTGTTTTTT
CASSSLQGQGEKLFF
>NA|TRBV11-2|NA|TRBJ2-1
TGTGCCAGCAGCACAGGACTCTCCGAATTGTTCTTC
CASSTGLSELFF
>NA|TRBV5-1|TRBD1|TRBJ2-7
TGCGCCAGCAGCTTGGAAGGGGGCGTCAGGGTTCACGAGCAGTACTTC
CASSLEGGVRVHEQYF
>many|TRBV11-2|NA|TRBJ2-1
TGTGCCAGCAGCTTAGATTCCGAATACAATGAGCAGTTCTTC
CASSLDSEYNEQFF
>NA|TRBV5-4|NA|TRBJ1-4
TGTGCCAGCAGCTTTTTGGGGGGGCAGGATGAAAAACTGTTTTTT
CASSFLGGQDEKLFF
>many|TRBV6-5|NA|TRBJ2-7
TGTGCCAGCAGTTACCTTGGACCCGGCCACGAGCAGTACTTC
CASSYLGPGHEQYF
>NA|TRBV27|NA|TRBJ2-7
TGTGCCAGCAGCCCCGGAGGCCAGTACGAGCAGTACTTC
CASSPGGQYEQYF